These 18 T cell receptor beta chains were sequenced from one sample in a study of blood T cell repertoires in COVID-19. This table comes from immunoSEQ multiplex PCR, and its TCRdb copy is limited to in-frame clones, with some not included. The table has about 330,000 clones, 80% to 90% seen once. The source material was PBMCs or T cells enriched from blood (not recorded which). The receptors shown here come from a man younger than 40 who had recovered from COVID-19.

The genes are TRBV9 and TRBJ2-3, with a weak D call TRBD2 (7 bases). The CDR3 runs 14 residues. Germline assignment: CDR1 SGDLS and CDR2 YYNGEE. Trimming removed 4 bases from V and 4 bases from J, with 13 bases in between. In nucleotides, the CDR3 is TGTGCCAGCAGCCCGTCGGGGGGCCCAGATACGCAGTATTTT. Amino acids: CASSPSGGPDTQYF.

This chain joins TRBV28 and TRBJ2-5; TRBD2 aligns across 8 bases. Germline assignment: CDR1 MDHEN and CDR2 SYDVKM. The CDR3 is 14 amino acids. J lost 5 bases, V lost 6 bases, and 8 bases had no gene match. The CDR3 DNA sequence: TGTGCCAGCAGGTTTCGGGGGGGCGGGGAGACCCAGTACTTC. Amino acids: CASRFRGGGETQYF.

The gene calls are TRBV7-2 and TRBJ1-1, with D possibly TRBD1 on 6 matching bases. Germline CDR1 SGHTA, CDR2 FQGNSA. CDR3 length equals 14 residues. V gave up 5 bases and J gave up 3 bases, with 13 bases separating them. The CDR3: CASSMTGVDTEAFF. For the CDR3, the DNA is TGTGCCAGCAGCATGACAGGTGTGGACACTGAAGCTTTCTTT.

In this sample, this clone turned up once. The gene calls are TRBV6-5 and TRBJ2-7; 10 bases match TRBD1. The J segment lost 6 bases and the V segment lost 2 bases, leaving 1 base of the junction unmatched. Germline loops: CDR1 MNHEY, CDR2 SVGAGI. This CDR3 has 13 residues. In DNA, the CDR3 is TGTGCCAGCAGTTACCGGGACAGGGGCGAGCAGTACTTC. Translated, it gives CASSYRDRGEQYF.

Note on this clone: At the DNA level, this CDR3 is encoded by other sequences in the same sample as well. The rearrangement links TRBV18 to TRBJ2-7; D is perhaps TRBD1 (6 bases). V was clipped by 5 bases and J by 2 bases, with 10 bases between them. The CDR3 runs to 13 residues. CDR1 and CDR2 (germline): KGHSH, LQKENI. The CDR3 protein is CASSLDRTYEQYF. In DNA, the CDR3 is TGTGCCAGCTCATTAGACAGGACCTACGAGCAGTACTTC.

The gene calls are TRBV5-6 and TRBJ1-3, with TRBD1 identical over 10 bases. Looked up from germline, CDR1 is SGHDT and CDR2 is YYEEEE. V trimming: 0 bases; J trimming: 7 bases; junction bases outside the gene matches: 13. The CDR3 runs to 18 residues. In nucleotides, the CDR3 is TGTGCCAGCAGCTTGGTTGCGAAGTGGACAGGGGGGCGGAACACCATATATTTT. Translation: CASSLVAKWTGGRNTIYF.

V is TRBV5-5 and J is TRBJ1-2; 10 bases fit TRBD1. With V trimmed by 9 bases and J by 8 bases, 4 bases remained unmatched. This CDR3 region has 11 residues. The germline V gene has CDR1 SGHKS and CDR2 YYEKEE (reference sequence). As DNA, the CDR3 is TGTGCCAAGGGACAGGGGCAAGGCTACACCTTC. Encoded protein: CAKGQGQGYTF. Drawing the rest from reference TRBV5-5 and TRBJ1-2, the complete variable domain is DAGVTQSPTHLIKTRGQQVTLRCSPISGHKSVSWYQQVLGQGPQFIFQYYEKEERGRGNFPDRFSARQFPNYSSELNVNALLLGDSALYLCAKGQGQGYTFGSGTRLTVV.

J is TRBJ1-1 and V is TRBV6-5; maybe TRBD1 (5 bases). In germline, CDR1 is MNHEY, CDR2 SVGAGI. The CDR3 runs 13 residues. With 7 bases removed from V and 5 bases from J, the gap between germline ends came to 14 bases. The CDR3 reads CASKLPGGTEAFF. CDR3 in DNA: TGTGCCAGCAAACTCCCCGGGGGGACTGAAGCTTTCTTT.

The chain carries TRBV19 and TRBJ1-5, with D perhaps matching TRBD1 (5 bases). This CDR3 is 13 amino acids long. Deletions cut 3 bases from V and 7 bases from J, with 10 bases between. Germline V gene lookup returns CDR1 LNHDA and CDR2 SQIVND (reference sequence). Written as DNA, the CDR3 is TGTGCCAGTAGTATGGGGCCGGTCCAGCCCCAGCATTTT. The encoded protein is CASSMGPVQPQHF.

The chain employs TRBV4-1 and TRBJ1-1; possibly TRBD1 for D (6 bases). Trimming left V 0 bases short and J 3 bases short, with 11 bases between. The CDR3 has 15 amino acids. Germline CDR1 and CDR2: MGHRA and YSYEKL. CDR3 amino acids: CASSQDWGRDTEAFF. CDR3 sequence (DNA): TGCGCCAGCAGCCAAGACTGGGGGCGGGACACTGAAGCTTTCTTT.

The rearrangement joins TRBV7-3 to TRBJ2-1; 7 positions match TRBD1. The CDR3 loop spans 15 amino acids. With V trimmed by 3 bases and J by 4 bases, 6 bases remained unmatched. From germline, CDR1 is SGHTA and CDR2 FQGTGA. The CDR3 DNA reads TGTGCCAGCAGCTTGACAGGGACAGATTACAATGAGCAGTTCTTC. Translating gives CASSLTGTDYNEQFF.

The chain employs TRBV25-1 and TRBJ2-7; 10 bases are shared with TRBD1. V gave up 3 bases and J gave up 3 bases; unmatched junction bases: 5. The CDR3 consists of 15 residues. Germline lookup yields CDR1 MGHDK and CDR2 SYGVNS. CDR3 sequence: CASSDPRTGGYEQYF. CDR3 DNA: TGTGCCAGCAGTGACCCTAGGACAGGGGGCTACGAGCAGTACTTC.

The CDR3: CASSSGTGGGVYNEQFF. CDR3 nucleotide sequence: TGCGCCAGCAGCTCCGGGACAGGGGGCGGAGTATACAATGAGCAGTTCTTC. The V and J genes are TRBV5-1 and TRBJ2-1, with TRBD1 matching 12 bases. The ends lost 3 bases at V and 4 bases at J; junction bases unmatched: 8. Germline V gene sequence: CDR1 SGHRS, CDR2 YFSETQ. The CDR3 is 17 residues long.

There are a few counts of this clone. This chain joins TRBV6-5 and TRBJ1-1; D uncertain. The CDR3 is made up of 12 amino acids. V shed 5 bases and J shed 8 bases, with 12 bases lying between them. Germline V gene sequence: CDR1 MNHEY, CDR2 SVGAGI. CDR3 sequence (DNA): TGTGCCAGCAGTAGAGGCGACCGCGAAGCTTTCTTT. Protein: CASSRGDREAFF.

The rearrangement links TRBV2 to TRBJ1-2, with 10 bases matching TRBD1. Germline V gene sequence: CDR1 SNHLY, CDR2 FYNNEI. V shed 2 bases and J 7 bases; nucleotides not matched to a gene: 7. CDR3 length: 15 residues. As DNA, the CDR3 is TGTGCCAGCAGTGAATTGGGGACAGGGGCTGGTGGCTACACCTTC. Amino acid sequence: CASSELGTGAGGYTF.

The rearrangement joins TRBV5-1 to TRBJ2-1, with D possibly TRBD1 on 5 matching bases. Germline CDR1 SGHRS, CDR2 YFSETQ. There are 14 residues in the CDR3. Trimming took 4 bases from V and 4 from J, leaving 12 bases between them. The CDR3 spells CASSTLTEYNEQFF. The CDR3 nucleotides are TGCGCCAGCAGCACCCTGACAGAGTACAATGAGCAGTTCTTC.

The genes are TRBV4-1 and TRBJ2-1, with D possibly TRBD1 on 6 matching bases. From germline, CDR1 is MGHRA and CDR2 YSYEKL. CDR3 size: 13 residues. V was trimmed by 4 bases and J by 4 bases, leaving 8 bases between them. CDR3 nucleotide sequence: TGCGCCAGCAGCCTTCAGGGGTACAATGAGCAGTTCTTC. It specifies CASSLQGYNEQFF.

This clone was recorded once. This rearrangement joins TRBV7-9 to TRBJ2-7; TRBD2 matches 11 bases. The V gene end was trimmed by 4 bases and the J gene end by 4 bases; junction bases not matched to a gene: 6. CDR1 is SEHNR, CDR2 FQNEAQ, per germline (reference sequence). The CDR3 totals 15 residues. As DNA, the CDR3 is TGTGCCAGCAGCTCGATAGCGGGGGGGGTATACGAGCAGTACTTC. It codes for CASSSIAGGVYEQYF.